Reported below is one TCR beta chain. The sample is drawn from a study of blood T cell repertoires in COVID-19. Overall study context: From the United States, Italy and Spain came samples of acute and convalescent COVID-19.

V lost 6 bases and J lost 7; bases outside the gene matches: 5. The CDR3 covers 14 residues. Germline V gene lookup returns CDR1 SNHLY and CDR2 FYNNEI. The method was immunoSEQ multiplex PCR; TCRdb's version includes in-frame clones alone and lacks a portion of them. This sample carries 50,000 to 60,000 clones, around nine tenths of them seen once, and the ten largest clones take roughly a quarter. Sequenced input: peripheral blood. This TCR was sampled from a human donor in a cohort sampled during active COVID-19. V gene TRBV2 combines with J gene TRBJ1-5; 11 bases match TRBD1. The CDR3: CASRGTGGEQPQHF. CDR3 nucleotide sequence: TGTGCCAGCAGGGGGACAGGGGGAGAGCAGCCCCAGCATTTT.